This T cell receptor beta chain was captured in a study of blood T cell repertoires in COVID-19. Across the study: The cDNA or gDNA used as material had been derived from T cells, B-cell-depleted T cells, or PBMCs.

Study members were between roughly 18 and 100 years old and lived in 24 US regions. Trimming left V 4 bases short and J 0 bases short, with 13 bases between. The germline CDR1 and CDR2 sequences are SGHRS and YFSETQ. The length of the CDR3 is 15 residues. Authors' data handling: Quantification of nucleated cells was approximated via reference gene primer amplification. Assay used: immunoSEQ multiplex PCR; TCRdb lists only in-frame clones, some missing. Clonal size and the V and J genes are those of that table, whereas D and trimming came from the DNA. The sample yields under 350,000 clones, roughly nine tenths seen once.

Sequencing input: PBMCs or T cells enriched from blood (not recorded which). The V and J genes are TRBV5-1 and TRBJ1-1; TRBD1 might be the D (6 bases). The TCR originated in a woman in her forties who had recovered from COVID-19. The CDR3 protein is CASSPYRELNTEAFF. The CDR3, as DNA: TGCGCCAGCAGCCCATACAGGGAATTGAACACTGAAGCTTTCTTT.